The 27 T cell receptor beta chains below come from one sample, sequenced in a study of blood T cell repertoires in COVID-19. Measured with immunoSEQ multiplex PCR; TCRdb has only the in-frame clones, and not every one. The table lists over 90,000 clones, around 90% of them singletons. Sequenced sample: peripheral blood. Source of these receptors: a man aged 50-60 years with active COVID-19.

This clone rates as medium-sized. CDR3 in amino acids: CASNPPRAGELFF. The CDR3 coding sequence is TGTGCCAGCAACCCACCGAGGGCCGGGGAGCTGTTTTTT. This chain connects TRBV6-5 to TRBJ2-2, with D possibly TRBD2 on 5 matching bases. V was pared by 7 bases and J by 6 bases, with 12 bases between. CDR1 is MNHEY and CDR2 is SVGAGI in the germline V gene. CDR3 size: 13 residues.

J is TRBJ2-1 and V is TRBV14; D remains ambiguous. The V end lost 1 base, the J end lost 6 bases, and 10 bases lay between the germline ends. Germline values: CDR1 SGHDN, CDR2 FVKESK. CDR3 length: 14 amino acids. Here the CDR3 DNA reads TGTGCCAGCAGCCAAGTGCCTAGGAGCAATGAGCAGTTCTTC. Its translation: CASSQVPRSNEQFF.

J is TRBJ1-1 and V is TRBV2; 7 nucleotides match TRBD1. Germline-derived CDR1 and CDR2 are SNHLY and FYNNEI. With V trimmed by 4 bases and J by 3 bases, 5 bases remained unmatched. The length of the CDR3 is 14 residues. The CDR3 protein is CASSVRQGHTEAFF. The CDR3 nucleotides read TGTGCCAGCAGTGTCAGACAGGGTCACACTGAAGCTTTCTTT.

This chain joins TRBV11-2 and TRBJ2-7; 8 bases are shared with TRBD1. The CDR3 runs 16 residues. Germline-derived CDR1 and CDR2 are SGHAT and FQNNGV. Trimming took 8 bases from V and 3 from J; bases not matched to a gene: 15. The CDR3 spells CASENYRRGRFYEQYF. The CDR3 DNA reads as TGTGCCAGCGAGAATTACCGCAGGGGGCGCTTCTACGAGCAGTACTTC.

The rearrangement joins TRBV6-5 to TRBJ1-3; 9 nucleotides line up with TRBD1. This CDR3 has 15 amino acids. CDR1 and CDR2 from the germline V gene are MNHEY and SVGAGI. The ends lost 7 bases at V and 1 base at J; junction bases unmatched: 5. This CDR3 is CASMPQGASGNTIYF. The CDR3 coding sequence is TGTGCCAGCATGCCACAGGGGGCTTCTGGAAACACCATATATTTT.

This clone came up a few times. The CDR3 sequence: CASSPTDRESYEQYF. In nucleotides, the CDR3 is TGTGCCAGCAGCCCAACCGACAGGGAGTCCTACGAGCAGTACTTC. The chain carries TRBV5-4 and TRBJ2-7; 7 nucleotides match TRBD1. Unmatched junction bases numbered 8, after V lost 4 bases and J lost 1 base. There are 15 residues in the CDR3. Germline CDR1 is SGHNT and CDR2 is YYREEE (reference sequence).

The gene calls are TRBV7-2 and TRBJ1-5; the D gene is possibly TRBD1 (5 bases). The germline V gene encodes CDR1 SGHTA and CDR2 FQGNSA. V gave up 1 base and J gave up 12 bases, with 13 bases separating them. The CDR3 runs 13 residues. The CDR3 reads CASSLERGSLQHF. The CDR3, as DNA: TGTGCCAGCAGCTTAGAACGGGGGTCCCTCCAGCATTTT. The full variable domain, its missing parts supplied by reference TRBV7-2 and TRBJ1-5, is GAGVSQSPSNKVTEKGKDVELRCDPISGHTALYWYRQSLGQGLEFLIYFQGNSAPDKSGLPSDRFSAERTGGSVSTLTIQRTQQEDSAVYLCASSLERGSLQHFGDGTRLSIL.

The sample holds one count of this clone. The chain recombines TRBV11-2 with TRBJ1-5; 8 bases fit TRBD1. Germline V gene sequence: CDR1 SGHAT, CDR2 FQNNGV. This CDR3 contains 15 residues. Losses at the gene ends were 5 bases for V and 7 bases for J; bases not matched to a gene: 10. This CDR3 reads CASSQGAKSGQPQHF. The CDR3 DNA follows: TGTGCCAGCAGCCAGGGGGCTAAGTCAGGACAGCCCCAGCATTTT.

The rearrangement joins TRBV3-1 (or the pseudogene TRBV3-2) to TRBJ2-7; 14 nucleotides agree with TRBD2. Germline loops: CDR1 LGHDT, CDR2 YNNKEL (reference sequence). V lost 5 bases and J lost 5; bases outside the gene matches: 5. The CDR3 runs to 15 residues. This CDR3 reads CASSTGLAGGHEQYF. CDR3 in DNA: TGTGCCAGCAGCACCGGACTAGCGGGGGGCCACGAGCAGTACTTC.

This chain's CDR3 is CASSQAGDTPYEQYF. Written as DNA, the CDR3 is TGTGCCAGCAGCCAAGCTGGGGACACCCCTTACGAGCAGTACTTC. V usage is TRBV3-1 (or the pseudogene TRBV3-2) and J usage is TRBJ2-7, with D possibly being TRBD1 (6 bases). The V gene's germline CDR1 is LGHDT and CDR2 YNNKEL (reference sequence). There are 15 residues in the CDR3. V lost 1 base and J 4 bases, leaving 14 bases between the germline ends.

This chain joins TRBV29-1 and TRBJ1-1; no definite D call. The V end lost 1 base, the J end lost 7 bases, and 13 bases lay between the germline ends. The V gene's germline CDR1 is SQVTM and CDR2 ANQGSEA. The CDR3 has 13 residues. The CDR3 DNA is TGCAGCGTTGAAGTAGATCCAGGATTTGAAGCTTTCTTT. It is translated as CSVEVDPGFEAFF.

V usage is TRBV2 and J usage is TRBJ1-5, with D possibly being TRBD1 (5 bases). The CDR3 is made up of 15 amino acids. Trimming stripped 6 bases from V and 4 bases from J, with 16 bases between. Germline CDR1 SNHLY, CDR2 FYNNEI. CDR3 residues: CASSPEAGVNQPQHF. CDR3 DNA sequence: TGTGCCAGCAGCCCCGAGGCGGGGGTTAATCAGCCCCAGCATTTT.

In its sample, this clone was seen once. The chain couples TRBV7-2 to TRBJ2-2, with 9 bases lining up with TRBD2. V lost 4 bases to trimming and J lost 5 bases; unmatched junction nucleotides: 8. Germline V gene sequence: CDR1 SGHTA, CDR2 FQGNSA. CDR3 length: 16 residues. CDR3 in amino acids: CASSSRGGARTGELFF. CDR3 sequence (DNA): TGTGCCAGCAGCTCCCGCGGGGGGGCCAGGACCGGGGAGCTGTTTTTT.

In its sample, this clone was seen once. The chain combines TRBV24-1 with TRBJ1-2; D is ambiguous. V gave up 6 bases and J gave up 0 bases, with 7 bases separating them. Germline V gene sequence: CDR1 KGHDR, CDR2 SFDVKD. The CDR3 totals 13 residues. The CDR3 spells CATSRSANYGYTF. CDR3 coding DNA: TGTGCCACCAGTCGATCGGCTAACTATGGCTACACCTTC.

The chain combines TRBV3-1 (or the pseudogene TRBV3-2) with TRBJ1-2; D perhaps matches TRBD1 (5 bases). The germline V gene encodes CDR1 LGHDT and CDR2 YNNKEL (reference sequence). The V end lost 1 base, the J end lost 10 bases, and 13 bases lay between the germline ends. This CDR3 region has 13 residues. For the CDR3, the DNA is TGTGCCAGCAGCCAAGGGTCAGACAGAACCTACACCTTC. Translating gives CASSQGSDRTYTF.

V is TRBV12-5 and J is TRBJ1-6, with D perhaps matching TRBD1 (6 bases). This CDR3 contains 15 residues. The V end lost 0 bases, the J end lost 6 bases, and 9 bases lay between the germline ends. Germline-derived CDR1 and CDR2 are LGHNT and FRNRAP. The CDR3 here is CASGLVQGGNSPLHF. The CDR3 DNA follows: TGTGCTAGTGGTTTGGTACAGGGCGGTAATTCACCCCTCCACTTT.

CDR3 protein: CASSQVKQGSSPLHF. CDR3 in DNA: TGTGCCAGCAGCCAAGTGAAACAGGGTAGCTCACCCCTCCACTTT. The chain employs TRBV4-2 and TRBJ1-6; D perhaps matches TRBD1 (6 bases). CDR3 length: 15 residues. From germline, CDR1 is LGHNA and CDR2 YNFKEQ. V lost 1 base and J lost 10, with 14 bases in between.

This chain joins TRBV6-5 and TRBJ1-6, with TRBD1 matching 7 bases. The CDR3 is 15 amino acids. J lost 5 bases, V lost 1 base, and 2 bases had no gene match. Looked up from germline, CDR1 is MNHEY and CDR2 is SVGAGI. DNA for the CDR3: TGTGCCAGCAGTTACTACCAGGGGGATAATTCACCCCTCCACTTT. Encoded protein: CASSYYQGDNSPLHF.

The chain recombines TRBV7-9 with TRBJ2-1; 8 bases line up with TRBD2. The CDR3 totals 13 residues. V shed 4 bases and J 10 bases; nucleotides not matched to a gene: 6. CDR1 and CDR2 from the germline V gene are SEHNR and FQNEAQ (reference sequence). The DNA of the CDR3 is TGTGCCAGCAGCTCCATCAGCGGGGGCGAGCAGTTCTTC. It codes for CASSSISGGEQFF.

The V call is TRBV4-1, the J call TRBJ2-2; 9 nucleotides match TRBD1. This CDR3 is 15 amino acids long. The J segment lost 6 bases and the V segment lost 3 bases, leaving 5 bases of the junction unmatched. Germline loops: CDR1 MGHRA, CDR2 YSYEKL. CDR3 region: CASSQWGTGPGELFF. The CDR3 DNA reads as TGCGCCAGCAGCCAGTGGGGGACAGGGCCCGGGGAGCTGTTTTTT.

This chain uses TRBV29-1 with TRBJ2-1; 7 bases are a match to TRBD2. The junction had 2 bases not matched to a gene; V was cut back by 0 bases and J by 0 bases. Germline CDR1 reads SQVTM; CDR2 reads ANQGSEA. CDR3 size: 15 residues. The CDR3 DNA sequence: TGCAGCGTTGAAGACACGGGGGGCTCCTACAATGAGCAGTTCTTC. Amino acids: CSVEDTGGSYNEQFF.

V gene TRBV5-1 combines with J gene TRBJ2-7, with 8 bases lining up with TRBD1. The ends lost 7 bases at V and 0 bases at J; junction bases unmatched: 12. The CDR3 covers 16 residues. CDR1 and CDR2 from the germline V gene are SGHRS and YFSETQ. DNA for the CDR3: TGCGCCAGCTCAGACGGCGGGACAGGTATCTCCTACGAGCAGTACTTC. This translates into CASSDGGTGISYEQYF.

The chain links TRBV5-1 to TRBJ2-7; D may be TRBD2 (5 bases). This CDR3 has 14 residues. Trimming took 1 base from V and 1 from J, leaving 9 bases between them. Germline V lookup: CDR1 SGHRS, CDR2 YFSETQ. CDR3 in amino acids: CASSLQAESYEQYF. In nucleotides, the CDR3 is TGCGCCAGCAGCTTGCAAGCGGAGTCCTACGAGCAGTACTTC.

The gene calls are TRBV18 and TRBJ1-4, with 8 bases aligning to TRBD1. The CDR3 runs to 15 residues. Germline CDR1 KGHSH, CDR2 LQKENI. V shed 3 bases and J 6 bases; nucleotides not matched to a gene: 6. The CDR3 DNA reads TGTGCCAGCTCACCCCAGGGGGCGCTCTATGAAAAACTGTTTTTT. Amino acids: CASSPQGALYEKLFF.

The chain joins TRBV2 to TRBJ2-7, with 9 bases matching TRBD2. The trim removed 1 base at V and 13 bases at J, leaving 8 bases unmatched. This CDR3 has 13 amino acids. CDR1 and CDR2 from the germline V gene are SNHLY and FYNNEI. The CDR3, as DNA: TGTGCCAGCAGTGAAGGGCTAGCGGGGACCGTTTACTTC. Translated, it gives CASSEGLAGTVYF.

The rearrangement joins TRBV9 to TRBJ1-5, with D possibly being TRBD1 (6 bases). V was clipped by 4 bases and J by 4 bases, with 15 bases between them. CDR1 and CDR2 from the germline V gene are SGDLS and YYNGEE. The CDR3 has 15 residues. The CDR3 DNA sequence: TGTGCCAGCAGCAGAGGAAAGGGGGAAAATCAGCCCCAGCATTTT. It is translated as CASSRGKGENQPQHF.

This clone was found a few times. This chain joins TRBV5-1 and TRBJ1-2; no reliable D call. This CDR3 region has 14 residues. Trimming removed 0 bases from V and 4 bases from J, with 10 bases in between. Germline CDR1 is SGHRS and CDR2 is YFSETQ. The DNA of the CDR3 is TGCGCCAGCAGCTTGGGTACAGATTTCTATGGCTACACCTTC. Encoded protein: CASSLGTDFYGYTF. The complete variable domain, with remaining parts taken from reference TRBV5-1 and TRBJ1-2, reads KAGVTQTPRYLIKTRGQQVTLSCSPISGHRSVSWYQQTPGQGLQFLFEYFSETQRNKGNFPGRFSGRQFSNSRSEMNVSTLELGDSALYLCASSLGTDFYGYTFGSGTRLTVV.